A selection of T cell receptor beta chains follows, all from one sample in a study of blood T cell repertoires in COVID-19. Some clones are missing from TCRdb's copy, which holds only in-frame ones; the method was immunoSEQ multiplex PCR. The table has around 290,000 clones, about 89% seen once. Material for sequencing was peripheral blood. These receptors originate from a man between 35 and 55 years old with acute or convalescent COVID-19. Each CDR3 is given with its conserved first and last residue. The order of the fields is V gene, D gene, clone size, CDR3 protein. A D gene is named only where the DNA matches it firmly. Size is omitted from some rows. Given values are once, few, many or a class for expanded clones.

>TRBV27|NA|NA
CASSHQTRRHADTQYF
>TRBV24-1|TRBD1|NA
CATSEAGTGRGNQPQHF
>TRBV5-1|NA|NA
CASSFEGDLTEAFF
>TRBV6-1|NA|NA
CASSEAGGGVREQYF
>TRBV20-1|NA|NA
CSAGGRVKGF
>TRBV19|TRBD2|NA
CASSFREGGYEQYF
>TRBV7-3|NA|once
CASSRVGGSYNEQFF
>TRBV24-1|TRBD2|NA
CATSDTGLRGGDEQFF
>TRBV6-5|NA|NA
CASSYGRATNEKLFF
>TRBV3-1/TRBV3-2|NA|NA
CASSQDWADSPLHF
>TRBV12-3/TRBV12-4|NA|NA
CASRRTTDSEQFF
>TRBV19|NA|NA
CASSIGGLTEAFF
>TRBV6-6|NA|NA
CASSQRGGYNEQFF
>TRBV5-4|TRBD1|NA
CASSRTGGVRAFF
>TRBV12-2|NA|NA
CASRPRGEQYF
>TRBV5-1|TRBD1|NA
CASSWTGDNYGYTF
>TRBV27|TRBD2|NA
CASSLGPSGGQNTGELFF
>TRBV4-2|TRBD2|NA
CASSQLLRLAHEQYF
>TRBV5-1|NA|NA
CASSLDRQKAFF
>TRBV5-5|NA|NA
CASSLQGGRLSGANVLTF
>TRBV4-1|TRBD1|NA
CASSLLGTGKNTEAFF
>TRBV10-3|TRBD1|NA
CAIRGTGTGEQYF
>TRBV11-2|NA|NA
CASSLARTGYQETQYF
>TRBV7-2|NA|NA
CASSLAGADYEQYF
>TRBV4-2|TRBD2|NA
CASSQAGLVANTGELFF
>TRBV7-9|TRBD1|NA
CASIHAEGRGQAYEQYF
>TRBV12-5|NA|NA
CASGFTTGEETYEQYF
>TRBV5-4|TRBD1|NA
CASSNRQGVEGIYGYTF
>TRBV19|TRBD1|NA
CASSVPGQASNYGYTF
>TRBV7-3|NA|NA
CASSLDRTYGYTF
>TRBV5-5|NA|NA
CASSGGATEKLFF